This T cell receptor beta chain was observed in a study of blood T cell repertoires in COVID-19. Generated by immunoSEQ multiplex PCR, the TCRdb table keeps only in-frame clones and is missing some. Counted here are around 99,000 clones, 85% to 90% occurring once; the ten biggest clones make up approximately 1.1%. Per germline, CDR1 SQVTM and CDR2 ANQGSEA. The CDR3 consists of 11 residues. The germline V and J ends were trimmed by 5 bases and 3 bases, with 8 bases remaining between them. Specimen: peripheral blood. The clonotype originates from a human donor in a cohort sampled during active COVID-19. The chain joins TRBV29-1 to TRBJ2-7, with TRBD1 as a possible D gene (6 bases). The DNA of the CDR3 is TGCAGCGTTCAGGACAGCTACGAGCAGTACTTC. Translated: CSVQDSYEQYF.